Below, 22 T cell receptor beta chains from the same sample are listed, as sequenced in a study of blood T cell repertoires in COVID-19. TCRdb keeps only in-frame clones here, not all; method: immunoSEQ multiplex PCR. The sample lists hundreds of thousands of clones, approximately 86% seen once, with roughly 1.3% in the top ten. The sequenced material came from peripheral blood. The receptors here all came from a man aged 70 or older with acute or convalescent COVID-19.

The rearrangement links TRBV2 to TRBJ1-1; 8 bases map to TRBD1. The ends lost 7 bases at V and 1 base at J; junction bases unmatched: 8. Germline values: CDR1 SNHLY, CDR2 FYNNEI. This CDR3 spans 15 amino acids. CDR3 DNA: TGTGCCAGCACCACCGACAGGGGCGCGAACACTGAAGCTTTCTTT. It is translated as CASTTDRGANTEAFF. The entire variable domain, with the rest obtained from reference TRBV2 and TRBJ1-1, is as follows: EPEVTQTPSHQVTQMGQEVILRCVPISNHLYFYWYRQILGQKVEFLVSFYNNEISEKSEIFDDQFSVERPDGSNFTLKIRSTKLEDSAMYFCASTTDRGANTEAFFGQGTRLTVV.

V usage is TRBV6-6 and J usage is TRBJ1-2, with TRBD1 matching 8 bases. The V gene end was trimmed by 4 bases and the J gene end by 5 bases; junction bases not matched to a gene: 6. The CDR3 consists of 14 residues. Germline-derived CDR1 and CDR2 are MNHNY and SVGAGI (reference sequence). CDR3 sequence: CASSSNDRGYGYTF. DNA for the CDR3: TGTGCCAGCAGTTCCAACGACAGGGGATATGGCTACACCTTC.

The chain links TRBV6-6 to TRBJ2-7; 7 nucleotides align to TRBD1. Per the germline V gene, CDR1 is MNHNY and CDR2 is SVGAGI (reference sequence). The ends lost 6 bases at V and 3 bases at J; junction bases unmatched: 8. The CDR3 spans 14 residues. The DNA for the CDR3 is TGTGCCAGCAGAGCCCTTAGGGACAGCTACGAGCAGTACTTC. It is translated as CASRALRDSYEQYF.

The chain couples TRBV28 to TRBJ1-6; D remains ambiguous. Germline loops: CDR1 MDHEN, CDR2 SYDVKM. This CDR3 has 13 residues. Trimming removed 6 bases at V and 5 bases at J, with 8 bases between. The CDR3 nucleotides read TGTGCCAGCAGCCCGGGGAATAATTCACCCCTCCACTTT. It is translated as CASSPGNNSPLHF.

J is TRBJ2-7 and V is TRBV14; TRBD2 might be the D (6 bases). Trimming removed 4 bases at V and 2 bases at J, with 9 bases between. Germline V gene lookup returns CDR1 SGHDN and CDR2 FVKESK. The CDR3 consists of 13 residues. The CDR3 DNA reads as TGTGCCAGCAGCCGGCGGGGCCCCTACGAGCAGTACTTC. Translating gives CASSRRGPYEQYF.

V is TRBV15 and J is TRBJ1-1; a weak D match, TRBD1 (5 bases). With 0 bases removed from V and 1 base from J, the gap between germline ends came to 6 bases. Germline CDR1 and CDR2: LNHNV and YYDKDF (reference sequence). The CDR3 has 14 residues. The CDR3 DNA reads TGTGCCACCAGCAGAGACAGGGAGAACACTGAAGCTTTCTTT. Translation: CATSRDRENTEAFF.

This chain uses TRBV13 with TRBJ1-2; D is undetermined. V was shortened by 0 bases and J by 6 bases, with 11 bases between the two germline ends. CDR1 PRHDT and CDR2 FYEKMQ come from the germline V gene (reference sequence). This CDR3 has 14 amino acids. The CDR3 nucleotides are TGTGCCAGCAGCTTAGGGGGCGCAGTCCATGGCTACACCTTC. It yields the protein CASSLGGAVHGYTF.

This chain joins TRBV28 and TRBJ2-7; 15 nucleotides agree with TRBD2. Looked up from germline, CDR1 is MDHEN and CDR2 is SYDVKM. This CDR3 contains 16 residues. V trimming: 3 bases; J trimming: 2 bases; junction bases outside the gene matches: 2. The CDR3, as DNA: TGTGCCAGCAGTTTGGGACTAGCGGGAGGTCCCTACGAGCAGTACTTC. Protein product: CASSLGLAGGPYEQYF.

The chain couples TRBV7-9 to TRBJ2-1; 7 bases fit TRBD2. With V trimmed by 1 base and J by 14 bases, 2 bases remained unmatched. Germline CDR1 is SEHNR and CDR2 is FQNEAQ (reference sequence). The CDR3 runs 11 residues. The CDR3 DNA follows: TGTGCCAGCAGCTTAGATGGGGGGGAGTTCTTC. Encoded protein: CASSLDGGEFF.

The V and J genes are TRBV16 and TRBJ1-5, with D maybe TRBD1 (5 bases). V lost 0 bases and J 1 base, leaving 7 bases between the germline ends. Germline lookup yields CDR1 KGHSY and CDR2 FQNENV. This CDR3 is 15 amino acids long. The chain's CDR3 is CASSQSGGSNQPQHF. CDR3 bases: TGTGCCAGCAGCCAATCGGGGGGAAGCAATCAGCCCCAGCATTTT. The full variable domain, in which reference TRBV16 and TRBJ1-5 provide the parts outside the CDR3, is GEEVAQTPKHLVRGEGQKAKLYCAPIKGHSYVFWYQQVLKNEFKFLISFQNENVFDETGMPKERFSAKCLPNSPCSLEIQATKLEDSAVYFCASSQSGGSNQPQHFGDGTRLSIL.

CDR3 sequence: CAWRQWTGDSSSYNSPLHF. The CDR3, as DNA: TGTGCCTGGAGGCAATGGACAGGGGACTCAAGCTCCTATAATTCACCCCTCCACTTT. The chain combines TRBV30 with TRBJ1-6; 9 bases are shared with TRBD1. Germline CDR1 and CDR2: GTSNPN and SVGIG (reference sequence). The CDR3 runs 19 residues. V lost 3 bases to trimming and J lost 0 bases; unmatched junction nucleotides: 12.

The rearrangement uses TRBV5-1 and TRBJ2-5, with a possible D match to TRBD1 (6 bases). This CDR3 contains 15 residues. Germline assignment: CDR1 SGHRS and CDR2 YFSETQ. V lost 7 bases to trimming and J lost 2 bases, with 18 bases between them. The CDR3 bases are TGCGCCAGCGGCCCCACAGGGTTGGAGCAAGAGACCCAGTACTTC. Translated, it gives CASGPTGLEQETQYF.

The V gene is TRBV5-4, the J gene TRBJ2-3, with D tentatively TRBD2 (6 bases). CDR1 is SGHNT and CDR2 is YYREEE in the germline V gene (reference sequence). The CDR3 totals 13 residues. Trimming pared 1 base from V and 5 bases from J, leaving 8 bases between. CDR3 DNA: TGTGCCAGCAGCTTGACCGGGGGAGATACGCAGTATTTT. It yields the protein CASSLTGGDTQYF. The full variable domain, with the rest looked up from reference TRBV5-4 and TRBJ2-3, is ETGVTQSPTHLIKTRGQQVTLRCSSQSGHNTVSWYQQALGQGPQFIFQYYREEENGRGNFPPRFSGLQFPNYSSELNVNALELDDSALYLCASSLTGGDTQYFGPGTRLTVL.

The genes are TRBV5-4 and TRBJ1-2, with 9 bases fitting TRBD1. V lost 1 base to trimming and J lost 8 bases; unmatched junction nucleotides: 12. Germline CDR1 reads SGHNT; CDR2 reads YYREEE (reference sequence). The CDR3 has 16 residues. CDR3 residues: CASSLLGRGQGNGYTF. CDR3 sequence (DNA): TGTGCCAGCAGCTTGTTAGGGAGAGGACAGGGGAACGGCTACACCTTC.

V gene TRBV6-2 or TRBV6-3 combines with J gene TRBJ1-6; weak D call: TRBD1 (5 bases). The CDR3 consists of 15 residues. Trimming stripped 6 bases from V and 7 bases from J, with 16 bases between. Germline V gives CDR1 MNHEY, CDR2 SVGEGT. The CDR3 reads CASSPAGGGNSPLHF. The CDR3 DNA reads TGTGCCAGCAGCCCCGCCGGGGGAGGAAATTCACCCCTCCACTTT.

CDR3 in amino acids: CSASRTGRDEQYF. In DNA, the CDR3 is TGCAGTGCTAGTCGGACAGGGCGGGACGAGCAGTACTTC. V usage is TRBV20-1 and J usage is TRBJ2-7, with 8 bases that match TRBD1. Germline CDR1 reads DFQATT; CDR2 reads SNEGSKA (reference sequence). CDR3 size: 13 residues. Trimming at V came to 3 bases and at J to 5 bases, leaving 6 bases not matched to a gene.

V usage is TRBV28 and J usage is TRBJ2-1; TRBD1 might be the D (5 bases). The V gene lost 5 bases and the J gene lost 12 bases, with 11 bases spanning the gap. Germline V gene lookup returns CDR1 MDHEN and CDR2 SYDVKM. The CDR3 extends over 11 amino acids. CDR3 nucleotides: TGTGCCAGCAGTAATCCGCAGGGGCAGTTCTTC. Translation gives CASSNPQGQFF.

The V and J genes are TRBV3-1 (or the pseudogene TRBV3-2) and TRBJ1-1; D is uncertain. Trimming took 1 base from V and 2 from J, leaving 8 bases between them. Germline CDR1 is LGHDT and CDR2 is YNNKEL (reference sequence). CDR3 size: 14 residues. The CDR3 sequence is CASSQVSPNTEAFF. In nucleotides, the CDR3 is TGTGCCAGCAGCCAAGTGAGTCCCAACACTGAAGCTTTCTTT.

This clone has more than one count but fewer than ten. The rearrangement joins TRBV30 to TRBJ2-7; 7 bases fit TRBD1. V lost 5 bases and J lost 4; bases outside the gene matches: 17. CDR1 is GTSNPN and CDR2 is SVGIG in the germline V gene (reference sequence). CDR3 size: 16 residues. CDR3 loop: CAWLKLWDSTRYEQYF. The CDR3 DNA follows: TGTGCCTGGCTAAAACTGTGGGACAGTACCCGTTACGAGCAGTACTTC.

The chain has TRBV30 and TRBJ2-7, with unresolved D. There are 14 residues in the CDR3. The V and J ends lost 0 bases and 3 bases respectively, with 12 bases between them. Germline lookup yields CDR1 GTSNPN and CDR2 SVGIG (reference sequence). CDR3 bases: TGTGCCTGGAGTGTAGAGTTGGAGAGCTACGAGCAGTACTTC. Its protein product is CAWSVELESYEQYF.

The chain couples TRBV9 to TRBJ2-3; TRBD2 matches at 7 bases. CDR1 is SGDLS and CDR2 is YYNGEE in the germline V gene. This CDR3 spans 14 amino acids. The V segment lost 4 bases and the J segment 2 bases; nucleotides outside the gene matches: 4. CDR3 residues: CASSLSGATDTQYF. The CDR3 DNA sequence: TGTGCCAGCAGCTTGAGCGGGGCCACAGATACGCAGTATTTT.

The chain has TRBV28 and TRBJ1-3; perhaps TRBD1 as D (5 bases). Germline loops: CDR1 MDHEN, CDR2 SYDVKM. V gave up 8 bases and J gave up 3 bases, with 11 bases separating them. The length of the CDR3 is 13 residues. The CDR3 nucleotides are TGTGCCAGCTCGGGGGATAATGGAAACACCATATATTTT. Protein sequence: CASSGDNGNTIYF.